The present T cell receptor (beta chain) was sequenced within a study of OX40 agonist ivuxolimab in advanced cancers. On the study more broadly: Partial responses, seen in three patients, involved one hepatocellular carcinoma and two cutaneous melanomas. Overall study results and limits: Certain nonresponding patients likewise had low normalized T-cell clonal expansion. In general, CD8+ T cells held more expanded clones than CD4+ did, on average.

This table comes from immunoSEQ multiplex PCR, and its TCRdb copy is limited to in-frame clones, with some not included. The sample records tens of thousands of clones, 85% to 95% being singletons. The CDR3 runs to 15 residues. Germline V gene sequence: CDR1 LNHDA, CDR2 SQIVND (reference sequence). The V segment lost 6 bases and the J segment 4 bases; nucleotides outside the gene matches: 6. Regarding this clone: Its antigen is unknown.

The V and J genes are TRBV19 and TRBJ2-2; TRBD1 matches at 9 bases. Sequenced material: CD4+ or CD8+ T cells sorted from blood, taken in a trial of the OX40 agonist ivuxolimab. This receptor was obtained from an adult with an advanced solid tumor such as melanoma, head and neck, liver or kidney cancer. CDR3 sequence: CASRSGQGITGELFF. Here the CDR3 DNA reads TGTGCCAGTAGATCGGGACAGGGCATCACCGGGGAGCTGTTTTTT. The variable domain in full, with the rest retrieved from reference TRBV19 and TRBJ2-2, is DGGITQSPKYLFRKEGQNVTLSCEQNLNHDAMYWYRQDPGQGLRLIYYSQIVNDFQKGDIAEGYSVSREKKESFPLTVTSAQKNPTAFYLCASRSGQGITGELFFGEGSRLTVL.